This paragraph covers one T cell receptor (beta chain) sequence. The length of the CDR3 is 14 residues. Germline CDR1 is LNHDA and CDR2 is SQIVND (reference sequence). V shed 6 bases, J shed 0 bases, and the junction held 4 bases outside the gene matches. Original handling: Amplified reference gene primers provided the basis for estimating nucleated cell counts. TCRdb keeps only in-frame clones here, not all; method: immunoSEQ multiplex PCR. V, J and clone size reflect that table, while D and trimming were determined from the DNA. The data show around 120,000 clones, over 75% seen once. This entry is derived from a study of blood T cell repertoires in COVID-19. In the study overall: Sites across the United States, Italy and Spain contributed samples from acute and convalescent COVID-19. T cells, B-cell-depleted T cells, or PBMCs supplied cDNA or gDNA.

The TCR comes from a human donor with active COVID-19. The donor label of this sample is uncertain. The genes are TRBV19 and TRBJ1-1; TRBD1 matches 7 bases. Sequencing was done on a sample of peripheral blood. The CDR3: CASSLQGMNTEAFF. For the CDR3, the DNA is TGTGCCAGTAGCTTACAGGGGATGAACACTGAAGCTTTCTTT.